This record concerns one T cell receptor beta chain sequence. The antigen is unknown. This record belongs to a study of CD8 T cells in ankylosing spondylitis. The study's findings and limits: Ankylosing spondylitis blood appeared to carry a characteristic TCR beta motif of fewer than 10 highly homologous variants.

CDR1 and CDR2 from the germline V gene are WSHSY and SAAADI. Trimming took 5 bases from V and 4 from J, leaving 10 bases between them. This CDR3 region has 13 residues. Using its own MiXCR run on the 5' RACE reads, TCRdb lists one record per CDR3 protein. The sample lists a few hundred thousand distinct CDR3 sequences, about 22% occurring once. The source of this sequence is a male donor with ankylosing spondylitis. The sequenced sample consisted of blood, either unsorted or a sorted T cell fraction (not recorded which). V usage is TRBV10-2 and J usage is TRBJ2-3, with D maybe TRBD2 (6 bases). Here the CDR3 reads CASSTGVADTQYF. As DNA, the CDR3 is TGCGCCAGCAGTACGGGAGTGGCAGATACGCAGTATTTT.